This T cell receptor (beta chain) was profiled in a study of cytomegalovirus exposure and HLA in healthy donors. Study-level findings and limits: Later findings reportedly placed an Asian-associated ancestry cluster below the approximately 670-donor mean for N-insertions.

Researchers ran the PCR with 60 Vbeta and 13 Jbeta primers. Sequencing used immunoSEQ multiplex PCR; TCRdb keeps in-frame clones, though not all of them. The sample records 65,000 to 95,000 clones, 60% to 75% being singletons. Germline assignment: CDR1 MGHRA and CDR2 YSYEKL. The CDR3 is made up of 18 amino acids. The V segment lost 0 bases and the J segment 4 bases; nucleotides outside the gene matches: 7. This clone appeared a few times. Its target is not known. Sequencing was performed on PBMCs. The receptor comes from a man aged 65 to 85 in good health and CMV-seronegative. V is TRBV4-1 and J is TRBJ2-1, with 12 bases that match TRBD2. The CDR3 DNA sequence: TGCGCCAGCAGCCAAGAAGCTGGACTAGCGGGATTATACAATGAGCAGTTCTTC. It codes for CASSQEAGLAGLYNEQFF.